The text below deals with one T cell receptor beta chain. Assay: immunoSEQ multiplex PCR; the TCRdb copy retains only in-frame clones and omits some. The sample holds about 210,000 clones, 80% to 85% seen once. The sample originates from a study of blood T cell repertoires in COVID-19. The CDR3 totals 17 residues. V shed 5 bases and J 4 bases; nucleotides not matched to a gene: 17. CDR1 and CDR2 (germline): SGHTA, FQGTGA. Source material: PBMCs or T cells enriched from blood (not recorded which). The sequence was obtained from a woman aged 45-60 years with acute COVID-19. The genes are TRBV7-3 and TRBJ2-7, with 7 bases aligning to TRBD1. The CDR3 is CASSPDLQGQGEYEQYF. CDR3 nucleotides: TGTGCCAGCAGCCCCGACCTACAAGGCCAGGGGGAGTACGAGCAGTACTTC. Filled out from reference TRBV7-3 and TRBJ2-7, the complete variable domain reads GAGVSQTPSNKVTEKGKYVELRCDPISGHTALYWYRQSLGQGPEFLIYFQGTGAADDSGLPNDRFFAVRPEGSVSTLKIQRTERGDSAVYLCASSPDLQGQGEYEQYFGPGTRLTVT.